The sequence of this T cell receptor beta chain was determined in a study of blood T cell repertoires in COVID-19. The repertoire was sequenced with immunoSEQ multiplex PCR; TCRdb's copy has only in-frame clones and lacks some. The sample records 300,000 to 400,000 clones, approximately 88% being singletons. Study members were between 18 and 89 years old and lived in about two dozen US regions. Germline V gene lookup returns CDR1 LNHDA and CDR2 SQIVND (reference sequence). The CDR3 extends over 12 amino acids. The V end was cut by 3 bases, the J end by 7 bases, with 9 bases between. The chain joins TRBV19 to TRBJ1-1; a weak D match, TRBD1 (5 bases). The sample was PBMCs or T cells enriched from blood (not recorded which). The source is a woman aged 25-40 years with acute COVID-19. The CDR3 loop reads CASSMGQGEAFF. The CDR3 DNA reads TGTGCCAGTAGTATGGGGCAGGGTGAAGCTTTCTTT.